This T cell receptor beta chain comes out of a study of cytomegalovirus exposure and HLA in healthy donors. Study observations and caveats: In vitro checks showed that a few CMV-associated chains really do target CMV antigens. Cytomegalovirus status was reportedly diagnosed by the classifier with high sensitivity and specificity.

Note on this clone: The target antigen is unknown.

Sequencing used immunoSEQ multiplex PCR; TCRdb keeps in-frame clones, though not all of them. The sample lists more than 250,000 clones, more than 80% occurring once. Germline V gives CDR1 SGHAT, CDR2 FQNNGV. CDR3 length equals 13 residues. V lost 1 base and J 5 bases, leaving 8 bases between the germline ends. The donors were part of the validation cohort of roughly 110 subjects. That cohort was separate from the first cohort, which comprised 500 to 850 subjects. Sequenced: PBMCs. V and J are TRBV11-2 and TRBJ1-2, with D unresolved. This receptor was obtained from a woman younger than 35 in good health and CMV-seronegative. The CDR3 spells CASSLAPEYGYTF. CDR3 coding DNA: TGTGCCAGCAGCTTAGCTCCCGAGTATGGCTACACCTTC.